These 26 T cell receptor beta chains were sequenced from one sample in a study of OX40 agonist ivuxolimab in advanced cancers. Receptor libraries were prepared by the immunoSEQ multiplex PCR assay. In its TCRdb copy, this immuneACCESS table keeps in-frame sequences only and misses some clones. Where compared with another copy, unresolved V genes explain less than half of these, and the others have no known cause. The sample table lists 40,000 to 60,000 clones, 81% of them with a count of one. About 7.3% of the sample is in the top ten clones. The specimen was CD4+ or CD8+ T cells sorted from blood, collected in a trial of the OX40 agonist ivuxolimab. The receptors stem from an adult with an advanced solid tumor such as melanoma, head and neck, liver or kidney cancer.

The chain has TRBV4-1 and TRBJ2-4, with D possibly being TRBD2 (6 bases). The ends were cut back, 0 bases at V and 8 bases at J, with 14 bases in the middle. Germline CDR1 MGHRA, CDR2 YSYEKL. There are 15 residues in the CDR3. CDR3 DNA: TGCGCCAGCAGCCAAGATGGAGGAGGGATGGACATTCAGTACTTC. It specifies CASSQDGGGMDIQYF.

The gene calls are TRBV19 and TRBJ2-1, with D uncertain. From germline, CDR1 is LNHDA and CDR2 SQIVND (reference sequence). V lost 5 bases and J 2 bases, leaving 10 bases between the germline ends. The CDR3 runs 14 residues. The CDR3 sequence: CASSWSQPYNEQFF. In DNA, the CDR3 is TGTGCCAGTAGTTGGTCTCAACCCTACAATGAGCAGTTCTTC.

The rearrangement links TRBV2 to TRBJ1-2; D call uncertain. Trimming stripped 6 bases from V and 3 bases from J, with 11 bases between. CDR1 is SNHLY, CDR2 FYNNEI, per germline. The CDR3 runs 13 residues. In DNA, the CDR3 is TGTGCCAGCAGGGAGGAGGGTTACTATGGCTACACCTTC. Amino acid sequence: CASREEGYYGYTF.

This chain's CDR3 is CASTLRQGNEQFF. The CDR3 DNA follows: TGTGCCAGCACACTAAGACAGGGCAATGAGCAGTTCTTC. The chain has TRBV25-1 and TRBJ2-1; TRBD1 matches 7 bases. V gave up 7 bases and J gave up 6 bases; unmatched junction bases: 6. Germline lookup yields CDR1 MGHDK and CDR2 SYGVNS. This CDR3 contains 13 residues.

This chain links TRBV7-6 with TRBJ2-1; no firm D call. V shed 1 base and J shed 0 bases, with 13 bases lying between them. There are 17 residues in the CDR3. Germline values: CDR1 SGHVS, CDR2 FNYEAQ. The CDR3 is CASSLDGRTSSYNEQFF. CDR3 nucleotides: TGTGCCAGCAGCTTAGACGGGCGAACGAGCTCCTACAATGAGCAGTTCTTC.

The chain's CDR3 is CASSVSSVGNEQYF. CDR3 sequence (DNA): TGTGCCAGCAGCGTAAGTTCCGTCGGGAACGAGCAGTACTTC. This chain uses TRBV9 with TRBJ2-7, with a weak D call TRBD2 (5 bases). Germline CDR1 is SGDLS and CDR2 is YYNGEE. V lost 1 base and J 5 bases, leaving 13 bases between the germline ends. CDR3 length: 14 amino acids.

This chain links TRBV7-9 with TRBJ1-2; the D gene is possibly TRBD1 (5 bases). Trimming stripped 2 bases from V and 5 bases from J, with 21 bases between. This CDR3 has 17 amino acids. Germline V CDR1 and CDR2: SEHNR, FQNEAQ (reference sequence). The DNA for the CDR3 is TGTGCCAGCAGCTTACCTGGCGGGGACGTAACGGAGTATGGCTACACCTTC. Residues: CASSLPGGDVTEYGYTF.

The table lists this clone with a few counts. The genes are TRBV2 and TRBJ1-1; D unresolved. The CDR3 spans 15 residues. Trimming stripped 4 bases from V and 4 bases from J, with 16 bases between. Germline lookup yields CDR1 SNHLY and CDR2 FYNNEI. The CDR3 reads CASSGPSRGPTEAFF. CDR3 sequence (DNA): TGTGCCAGCAGTGGGCCTAGTAGAGGTCCCACTGAAGCTTTCTTT.

This clone was observed once. V and J are TRBV5-4 and TRBJ2-4, with D hard to call. The V gene lost 1 base and the J gene lost 5 bases, with 13 bases spanning the gap. Per the germline V gene, CDR1 is SGHNT and CDR2 is YYREEE (reference sequence). This CDR3 comprises 15 residues. In DNA, the CDR3 is TGTGCCAGCAGCTTGTCGGGCAGCCGACAAAACATTCAGTACTTC. Amino acid sequence: CASSLSGSRQNIQYF.

This clone was counted once. V and J are TRBV6-5 and TRBJ2-1; TRBD1 might be the D (6 bases). CDR1 and CDR2 from the germline V gene are MNHEY and SVGAGI. CDR3 length equals 15 residues. V lost 3 bases, J lost 6 bases, and 15 bases lay in between. Here the CDR3 reads CASSYENRVSNEQFF. CDR3 coding DNA: TGTGCCAGCAGTTATGAGAACAGGGTATCCAATGAGCAGTTCTTC.

This chain links TRBV6-6 with TRBJ2-2, with D possibly TRBD2 on 6 matching bases. Germline V gene sequence: CDR1 MNHNY, CDR2 SVGAGI (reference sequence). This CDR3 contains 16 residues. V dropped 2 bases and J dropped 5 bases, with 15 bases sitting between them. The CDR3 DNA reads as TGTGCCAGCAGTTACGCAGCGGGCAGAACAACCGGGGAGCTGTTTTTT. Encoded protein: CASSYAAGRTTGELFF.

The CDR3 nucleotides read TGCGCCAGCAGCCAAGAGCAGTACCAAGAGACCCAGTACTTC. This translates into CASSQEQYQETQYF. The chain is built from TRBV4-3 and TRBJ2-5; D is ambiguous. Germline V CDR1 and CDR2: LGHNA, YSLEER. The CDR3 has 14 residues. V lost 0 bases and J lost 0, with 5 bases in between.

The chain carries TRBV7-2 and TRBJ2-1; no reliable D call. The CDR3 extends over 15 amino acids. CDR1 is SGHTA, CDR2 FQGNSA, per germline. V lost 5 bases to trimming and J lost 8 bases, with 19 bases between them. The CDR3 region has the DNA TGTGCCAGCAGCACACAAAGTGGGTGGAGCGATGAGCAGTTCTTC. It is translated as CASSTQSGWSDEQFF.

This clone appeared a few times. V gene TRBV4-3 combines with J gene TRBJ1-1, with TRBD1 as a possible D gene (6 bases). Trimming left V 2 bases short and J 6 bases short, with 13 bases between. This CDR3 comprises 14 residues. CDR1 is LGHNA, CDR2 YSLEER, per germline. The CDR3 DNA follows: TGCGCCAGCAGCCAATGGGCAGGGGCCTCTGAAGCTTTCTTT. This sequence encodes CASSQWAGASEAFF.

The chain carries TRBV6-6 and TRBJ2-3, with TRBD2 matching over 8 bases. Germline values: CDR1 MNHNY, CDR2 SVGAGI (reference sequence). CDR3 length equals 16 residues. V was pared by 6 bases and J by 7 bases, with 15 bases of the junction left unmatched. The CDR3 here is CASSPRGREVLNTQYF. CDR3 nucleotide sequence: TGTGCCAGCAGCCCTCGAGGGCGGGAGGTTCTGAATACGCAGTATTTT.

The chain couples TRBV4-3 to TRBJ2-1; TRBD2 agrees at 8 bases. CDR3 length: 18 residues. Trimming at V came to 0 bases and at J to 8 bases, leaving 15 bases not matched to a gene. Per the germline V gene, CDR1 is LGHNA and CDR2 is YSLEER. DNA for the CDR3: TGCGCCAGCAGCCAAGAGGTGGTAGGGACTAGAGTTCCTGATGAGCAGTTCTTC. It codes for CASSQEVVGTRVPDEQFF.

The chain uses TRBV19 and TRBJ2-5; TRBD1 aligns across 8 bases. The closer fit of TRBJ2-7 to the DNA end suggests the J call may be wrong. This CDR3 spans 14 amino acids. Germline CDR1 LNHDA, CDR2 SQIVND (reference sequence). DNA of the CDR3: TGTGCCAGTACCTCCGACAGGGGAGGAAACGAGCAGTACTTC. Amino acids: CASTSDRGGNEQYF.

V is TRBV19 and J is TRBJ1-1; D unresolved. The CDR3 spans 14 residues. Germline CDR1 LNHDA, CDR2 SQIVND (reference sequence). Trimming stripped 7 bases from V and 5 bases from J, with 17 bases between. In DNA form, the CDR3 reads TGTGCCAGTATTAAGAAGGAAGTGGGAACTGAAGCTTTCTTT. It yields the protein CASIKKEVGTEAFF.

The chain carries TRBV5-4 and TRBJ1-6; 9 bases are shared with TRBD1. This CDR3 is built from 16 residues. Germline CDR1 is SGHNT and CDR2 is YYREEE (reference sequence). V shed 5 bases and J 8 bases; nucleotides not matched to a gene: 11. The CDR3 protein is CASRTTGTGMDSPLHF. DNA of the CDR3: TGTGCCAGCAGGACGACCGGGACAGGGATGGATTCACCCCTCCACTTT.

This chain connects TRBV27 to TRBJ2-5; D not resolved. The DNA end lines up better with TRBJ2-7; the J call may be wrong. Germline-derived CDR1 and CDR2 are MNHEY and SMNVEV (reference sequence). This CDR3 is 13 amino acids long. Here the CDR3 reads CASKGVYSYEQYF. CDR3 DNA: TGTGCCAGCAAGGGCGTCTACTCCTACGAGCAGTACTTC.

The chain carries TRBV5-1 and TRBJ2-1; D unclear. Per germline, CDR1 SGHRS and CDR2 YFSETQ. V was clipped by 1 base and J by 4 bases, with 12 bases between them. The CDR3 spans 15 residues. The CDR3 reads CASSLTLQAYNEQFF. The CDR3 DNA reads as TGCGCCAGCAGCTTGACCCTCCAGGCGTACAATGAGCAGTTCTTC.

The J gene is TRBJ1-2, the V gene TRBV5-1; D is uncertain. The CDR3 spans 15 residues. V gave up 4 bases and J gave up 3 bases, with 16 bases separating them. Per germline, CDR1 SGHRS and CDR2 YFSETQ. This CDR3 is CASSPTILGYYGYTF. For the CDR3, the DNA is TGCGCCAGCAGCCCAACGATACTTGGGTACTATGGCTACACCTTC.

This chain links TRBV19 with TRBJ2-5; TRBD1 is a possible D gene (6 bases). CDR3 length equals 14 residues. CDR1 is LNHDA and CDR2 is SQIVND in the germline V gene (reference sequence). V lost 6 bases, J lost 1 base, and 12 bases lay in between. The CDR3 DNA reads as TGTGCCAGTAGCTATGGACAGACCCAAGAGACCCAGTACTTC. This gives the protein CASSYGQTQETQYF.

The V and J genes are TRBV5-6 and TRBJ2-7; 12 bases align to TRBD2. The CDR3 spans 16 residues. Germline V gene sequence: CDR1 SGHDT, CDR2 YYEEEE. The junction had 4 bases not matched to a gene; V was cut back by 0 bases and J by 3 bases. This CDR3 is CASSLARTSGIYEQYF. The CDR3 bases are TGTGCCAGCAGCTTGGCCCGGACTAGCGGGATCTACGAGCAGTACTTC.

J is TRBJ2-7 and V is TRBV6-6; D is uncertain. The CDR3 spans 11 residues. With 6 bases removed from V and 5 bases from J, the gap between germline ends came to 8 bases. Germline assignment: CDR1 MNHNY and CDR2 SVGAGI (reference sequence). The CDR3 DNA sequence: TGTGCCAGCAGCCCCCGGGACGAGCAGTACTTC. Its protein is CASSPRDEQYF.

This clone was observed a few times. The J gene is TRBJ2-7, the V gene TRBV5-1; D remains unclear. V was trimmed by 1 base and J by 2 bases, leaving 10 bases between them. This CDR3 has 14 amino acids. Germline V gene data show CDR1 as SGHRS and CDR2 as YFSETQ. This CDR3 reads CASSLLPDTYEQYF. CDR3 nucleotide sequence: TGCGCCAGCAGCTTGTTGCCGGATACCTACGAGCAGTACTTC. The full variable domain, completed using reference TRBV5-1 and TRBJ2-7, is KAGVTQTPRYLIKTRGQQVTLSCSPISGHRSVSWYQQTPGQGLQFLFEYFSETQRNKGNFPGRFSGRQFSNSRSEMNVSTLELGDSALYLCASSLLPDTYEQYFGPGTRLTVT.